One sample yielded the 5 T cell receptor beta chains listed below, sequenced in a study of beta chain features in type 1 diabetes. The sequenced template was cDNA made from the entire isolated RNA. Sequencing used immunoSEQ multiplex PCR; TCRdb keeps in-frame clones, though not all of them. The data contain 330,000 or so clones, around a fifth of them seen just once; the ten biggest clones take up approximately 0.043%. Sequencing used naive CD4+ T cells from blood. These receptor sequences come from a woman under 30 in good health.

The genes are TRBV30 and TRBJ2-6; D call uncertain. The CDR3 length is 14 residues. Germline lookup yields CDR1 GTSNPN and CDR2 SVGIG (reference sequence). The germline V and J ends were trimmed by 0 bases and 0 bases, with 3 bases remaining between them. The CDR3 region is CAWSVASGANVLTF. The CDR3 region has the DNA TGTGCCTGGAGTGTAGCCTCTGGGGCCAACGTCCTGACTTTC. The full variable domain, its missing parts supplied by reference TRBV30 and TRBJ2-6, is SQTIHQWPATLVQPVGSPLSLECTVEGTSNPNLYWYRQAAGRGLQLLFYSVGIGQISSEVPQNLSASRPQDRQFILSSKKLLLSDSGFYLCAWSVASGANVLTFGAGSRLTVL.

This clone was seen only once. Other DNA sequences from this sample encode an identical CDR3 as well. The chain carries TRBV5-1 and TRBJ2-1, with 8 bases matching TRBD2. Trimming removed 1 base from V and 5 bases from J; junction bases left unmatched: 2. The CDR3 extends over 14 amino acids. Per germline, CDR1 SGHRS and CDR2 YFSETQ. CDR3 nucleotide sequence: TGCGCCAGCAGCTTGACTAGCGGTGACAATGAGCAGTTCTTC. This encodes CASSLTSGDNEQFF.

This chain joins TRBV4-1 and TRBJ2-2; 7 positions agree with TRBD1. The CDR3 loop spans 16 amino acids. CDR1 and CDR2 from the germline V gene are MGHRA and YSYEKL. V was clipped by 0 bases and J by 3 bases; unmatched bases: 4. CDR3 region: CASSQERQGHTGELFF. The CDR3 DNA reads as TGCGCCAGCAGCCAAGAGAGACAGGGACACACCGGGGAGCTGTTTTTT.

The chain combines TRBV5-1 with TRBJ1-1, with 8 bases identical to TRBD1. The CDR3 consists of 16 residues. Losses at the gene ends were 7 bases for V and 1 base for J; bases not matched to a gene: 12. From germline, CDR1 is SGHRS and CDR2 YFSETQ. CDR3 nucleotides: TGCGCCAGCGGCGTACAGACAGGGGCCGGGAACACTGAAGCTTTCTTT. Protein: CASGVQTGAGNTEAFF.

This clone was found a few times. The chain is built from TRBV5-4 and TRBJ1-6; weak D call: TRBD1 (5 bases). This CDR3 contains 14 residues. Germline V CDR1 and CDR2: SGHNT, YYREEE (reference sequence). Trimming removed 1 base at V and 10 bases at J, with 12 bases between. The CDR3 protein is CASSLSGISSPLHF. The CDR3 DNA follows: TGTGCCAGCAGCTTGTCAGGGATAAGCTCACCCCTCCACTTT.